The 14 T cell receptor beta chains given below trace back to one sample, sequenced in a study of T cells after yellow fever vaccination. TCRdb re-analysed the 5' RACE reads in MiXCR, keeping a single row per CDR3 protein. Among under 550,000 distinct CDR3 sequences listed, about a fifth were seen once. The specimen was PBMCs, collected approximately 22 days after the first yellow fever vaccination. These receptors were obtained from a man between 18 and 29 years old who received the YFV17D yellow fever vaccine.

This clonotype was seen a few times. The V call is TRBV20-1, the J call TRBJ2-7, with TRBD2 as a possible D gene (6 bases). This CDR3 is built from 17 residues. Germline CDR1 reads DFQATT; CDR2 reads SNEGSKA (reference sequence). Trimming left V 1 base short and J 2 bases short, with 21 bases between. Here the CDR3 DNA reads TGCAGTGCTAGAGTCCGGCGGGGAGGCCCCGCTACCTACGAGCAGTACTTC. As protein: CSARVRRGGPATYEQYF.

V and J are TRBV6-5 and TRBJ1-1, with 9 bases fitting TRBD1. This CDR3 has 18 amino acids. Germline V gives CDR1 MNHEY, CDR2 SVGAGI. V gave up 5 bases and J gave up 0 bases; unmatched junction bases: 13. CDR3 in amino acids: CASSLPQPGTGMNTEAFF. In nucleotides, the CDR3 is TGTGCCAGCAGTCTACCCCAGCCCGGGACAGGGATGAACACTGAAGCTTTCTTT.

V gene TRBV6-1 combines with J gene TRBJ1-5, with D unresolved. CDR1 and CDR2 (germline): MNHNS, SASEGT. The V gene lost 8 bases and the J gene lost 5 bases, with 19 bases spanning the gap. This CDR3 spans 15 amino acids. This CDR3 is CASQIRWEGDQPQHF. CDR3 bases: TGTGCCAGCCAAATCAGATGGGAGGGCGATCAGCCCCAGCATTTT.

CDR3 DNA sequence: TGTGCCAGTAGCGGGGGTGGGATCTACAATGAGCAGTTCTTC. Its protein is CASSGGGIYNEQFF. V and J are TRBV6-1 and TRBJ2-1; 9 nucleotides line up with TRBD2. The CDR3 spans 14 residues. The germline V gene encodes CDR1 MNHNS and CDR2 SASEGT. V was pared by 9 bases and J by 3 bases, with 6 bases of the junction left unmatched.

This clonotype was counted a few times. V and J are TRBV9 and TRBJ1-4; D is unresolved. Germline V lookup: CDR1 SGDLS, CDR2 YYNGEE. V lost 4 bases and J 4 bases, leaving 11 bases between the germline ends. The CDR3 length is 14 residues. The CDR3 coding sequence is TGTGCCAGCAGCCCCTTGAGCATTAATGAAAAACTGTTTTTT. Amino acids: CASSPLSINEKLFF.

The chain uses TRBV5-1 and TRBJ2-5; D gene uncertain. V was pared by 7 bases and J by 5 bases, with 15 bases between. Germline V gene data show CDR1 as SGHRS and CDR2 as YFSETQ. CDR3 length equals 13 residues. CDR3 DNA: TGCGCCAGCGGCGATATACTCTTTGAGACCCAGTACTTC. Translated: CASGDILFETQYF.

This clonotype was seen a few times. The V call is TRBV24-1, the J call TRBJ2-7; TRBD1 or TRBD2 may be the D gene (5 bases each). Trimming stripped 8 bases from V and 2 bases from J, with 12 bases between. CDR1 and CDR2 (germline): KGHDR, SFDVKD. This CDR3 region has 13 residues. CDR3 protein: CATTEGPPYEQYF. CDR3 nucleotide sequence: TGTGCCACCACCGAGGGGCCCCCCTACGAGCAGTACTTC.

The chain carries TRBV20-1 and TRBJ2-6, with 7 bases aligning to TRBD1. This CDR3 contains 14 residues. Germline V gene sequence: CDR1 DFQATT, CDR2 SNEGSKA (reference sequence). V shed 4 bases, J shed 2 bases, and the junction held 2 bases outside the gene matches. The CDR3 sequence is CSATQGAGANVLTF. The CDR3 nucleotides are TGCAGTGCTACCCAGGGGGCTGGGGCCAACGTCCTGACTTTC.

This sequence joins TRBV7-3 and TRBJ1-2, with TRBD1 matching over 9 bases. Trimming cost V 4 bases and J 9 bases; bases outside gene matches: 6. Germline-derived CDR1 and CDR2 are SGHTA and FQGTGA. The CDR3 runs 13 residues. CDR3 protein: CASSSGTGNRYTF. CDR3 nucleotide sequence: TGTGCCAGCAGCTCAGGGACAGGGAATCGCTACACCTTC.

This clonotype was counted between two and nine times. This sequence joins TRBV5-5 and TRBJ2-6; D remains unclear. Trimming left V 1 base short and J 0 bases short, with 14 bases between. Looked up from germline, CDR1 is SGHKS and CDR2 is YYEKEE (reference sequence). CDR3 length: 18 amino acids. For the CDR3, the DNA is TGTGCCAGCAGCTTGTCTCCAAGTCCTTTCTCTGGGGCCAACGTCCTGACTTTC. Its translation is CASSLSPSPFSGANVLTF. Complete variable domain (other parts from reference TRBV5-5 and TRBJ2-6): DAGVTQSPTHLIKTRGQQVTLRCSPISGHKSVSWYQQVLGQGPQFIFQYYEKEERGRGNFPDRFSARQFPNYSSELNVNALLLGDSALYLCASSLSPSPFSGANVLTFGAGSRLTVL.

This clonotype has just a few counts. The chain joins TRBV10-1 to TRBJ2-7, with TRBD1 matching 9 bases. The CDR3 is 14 residues long. The V and J ends lost 6 bases and 9 bases, in that order; junction bases with no gene match: 12. CDR1 and CDR2 (germline): WNHNN, SYGVQD (reference sequence). CDR3 DNA: TGCGCCAGCAGCGCGGGACAGGGAGTGTCGGGGCAGTACTTC. Amino acids: CASSAGQGVSGQYF.

This clonotype came up a few times. The chain couples TRBV12-3 or TRBV12-4 to TRBJ2-5; the match to TRBD2 covers 8 bases. The CDR3 sequence is 17 residues long. J was trimmed by 2 bases and V by 0 bases; bases with no gene match: 8. The CDR3 loop is CASSLARGSGIQETQYF. The CDR3 DNA reads as TGTGCCAGCAGTTTAGCGCGCGGTAGCGGGATACAAGAGACCCAGTACTTC.

The chain links TRBV7-2 to TRBJ2-7, with TRBD1 identical over 8 bases. There are 15 residues in the CDR3. V dropped 4 bases and J dropped 6; count of bases not matched to a gene: 11. Looked up from germline, CDR1 is SGHTA and CDR2 is FQGNSA. In DNA, the CDR3 is TGTGCCAGCAGCTCTGCAGGGGGCGTCTGGCTCGAGCAGTACTTC. It yields the protein CASSSAGGVWLEQYF.

The V and J genes are TRBV15 and TRBJ1-1; 12 bases fit TRBD1. Germline lookup yields CDR1 LNHNV and CDR2 YYDKDF (reference sequence). The CDR3 totals 14 residues. Germline trimming cut 6 bases from V and 5 bases from J; bases unmatched to any gene: 4. The CDR3 nucleotides read TGTGCCACCAGTTCGGGACAGGGGGCGACTGAAGCTTTCTTT. Its protein product is CATSSGQGATEAFF.